This T cell receptor (beta chain) was documented in a study of Ad26.COV2.S vaccination and SARS-CoV-2 variants. Some clones are missing from TCRdb's copy, which holds only in-frame ones; the method was immunoSEQ multiplex PCR. The sample has about 350,000 clones, 80% to 90% seen once. Regarding treatment: some 20 received Ad26.COV2.S at low or high dose, single or two shots; 5 received placebo; per-sample allocation not given. Specimens were obtained on day 63 following the first vaccine or placebo injection. CDR1 and CDR2 (germline): LNHDA, SQIVND (reference sequence). The V end lost 1 base, the J end lost 1 base, and 10 bases lay between the germline ends. The CDR3 is made up of 15 amino acids.

The chain couples TRBV19 to TRBJ2-5, with no clear D. The sequenced sample was peripheral blood, obtained in a trial of Ad26.COV2.S vaccine versus placebo. The source of this sequence is a person aged 18-60 years who received the Ad26.COV2.S COVID-19 vaccine or a placebo. The CDR3 nucleotides read TGTGCCAGTAGTATAGCTGGACGGAGCCAAGAGACCCAGTACTTC. As protein: CASSIAGRSQETQYF.